These T cell receptor beta chains were read from a single sample in a study of blood T cell repertoires in COVID-19. The method was immunoSEQ multiplex PCR; TCRdb's version includes in-frame clones alone and lacks a portion of them. This table has about 100,000 clones, 85% appearing once. Sample: peripheral blood. The receptors shown here come from a human donor in a cohort sampled during active COVID-19. Both conserved end residues are part of each CDR3. A D gene is named only where the DNA matches it firmly. Size is stated for part of the rows, as once, few or many counts, or as a class when the clone is expanded.

>NA|NA|TRBV5-4|TRBJ2-6
CASGISGANVLTF
TGTGCCAGCGGCATTTCTGGGGCCAACGTCCTGACTTTC
>NA|NA|TRBV5-4|TRBJ1-5
CASSLDGRVDQPQHF
TGTGCCAGCAGCTTGGACGGCAGGGTAGATCAGCCCCAGCATTTT
>NA|NA|TRBV9|TRBJ2-5
CASSLSLGLETQYF
TGTGCCAGCAGTCTTTCGCTTGGACTCGAGACCCAGTACTTC
>NA|NA|TRBV4-1|TRBJ2-7
CASRQVGGTYEQYF
TGCGCCAGCAGACAAGTCGGGGGAACCTACGAGCAGTACTTC
>NA|TRBD1|TRBV6-5|TRBJ1-2
CASAGQSGGYTF
TGTGCCAGCGCGGGACAGTCGGGGGGCTACACCTTC
>once|TRBD1|TRBV5-5|TRBJ2-7
CASSLAVTGVYEQYF
TGTGCCAGCAGCTTGGCCGTAACAGGGGTCTACGAGCAGTACTTC
>NA|TRBD2|TRBV10-3|TRBJ2-5
CAISEGLAGAQETQYF
TGTGCCATCAGTGAGGGGTTAGCGGGGGCCCAAGAGACCCAGTACTTC
>NA|TRBD2|TRBV2|TRBJ2-7
CASSRGNGGALEQYF
TGTGCCAGCAGTCGGGGGAACGGGGGGGCCCTCGAGCAGTACTTC
>NA|NA|TRBV18|TRBJ2-2
CASSPRSGANTGELFF
TGTGCCAGCTCACCACGGAGCGGAGCTAACACCGGGGAGCTGTTTTTT
>NA|NA|TRBV25-1|TRBJ1-4
CASSDPGINEKLFF
TGTGCCAGCAGTGACCCAGGGATTAATGAAAAACTGTTTTTT
>NA|NA|TRBV19|TRBJ1-2
CASTEAGDLGKGYTF
TGTGCCAGTACCGAAGCAGGGGACCTGGGTAAAGGCTACACCTTC
>NA|TRBD2|TRBV9|TRBJ2-2
CASSVGLAGSYTGELFF
TGTGCCAGCAGCGTAGGCCTAGCGGGGAGTTACACCGGGGAGCTGTTTTTT
>NA|NA|TRBV5-4|TRBJ2-5
CASSFDTRQETQYF
TGTGCCAGCAGCTTCGACACCCGCCAAGAGACCCAGTACTTC
>NA|NA|TRBV7-2|TRBJ2-1
CASSRRETSYNEQFF
TGTGCCAGCAGTCGAAGGGAGACCAGTTACAATGAGCAGTTCTTC
>NA|NA|TRBV5-1|TRBJ1-1
CASVDGRGNTEAFF
TGCGCCAGTGTGGACGGACGGGGAAACACTGAAGCTTTCTTT
>few|NA|TRBV10-1|TRBJ2-7
CASSVTRSGEQYF
TGCGCCAGCAGTGTCACCCGATCGGGGGAGCAGTACTTC
>NA|NA|TRBV5-1|TRBJ1-1
CASSLVSNTEAFF
TGCGCCAGCAGCTTGGTATCGAACACTGAAGCTTTCTTT
>NA|NA|TRBV7-2|TRBJ1-1
CASSLMSPMNTEAFF
TGTGCCAGCAGCCTAATGTCCCCCATGAACACTGAAGCTTTCTTT